A selection of T cell receptor beta chains follows, all from one sample in a study of early T cells in non-severe SARS-CoV-2 infection. In TCRdb, the 5' RACE reads were re-called with MiXCR into one record per CDR3 protein. The sample carries approximately 69,000 distinct CDR3 sequences, 12% recorded once. The sample consisted of whole blood. These receptor sequences come from an adult who was a healthcare worker with PCR-confirmed SARS-CoV-2 infection or an uninfected control (not recorded which). Both conserved end residues are part of each CDR3. A D gene is named only where the DNA matches it firmly. Clone size is not always given. Where it is, it says once, few, many or a class for expanded clones.

clone_size: few
v_call: TRBV28
cdr3_length: 14
d_call: TRBD1
j_call: TRBJ1-2
cdr3_aa: CASSQDRGLHGYTF
cdr3_nt: TGTGCCAGCAGCCAGGACAGGGGTTTACATGGCTACACCTTC

clone_size: many
v_call: TRBV7-6
cdr3_length: 16
d_call: TRBD1
j_call: TRBJ2-1
cdr3_aa: CASSLTGESSYNEQFF
cdr3_nt: TGTGCCAGCAGCTTAACAGGGGAGAGCTCCTACAATGAGCAGTTCTTC

clone_size: many
v_call: TRBV20-1
cdr3_length: 10
d_call: -
j_call: TRBJ1-1
cdr3_aa: CSARHHEVFF
cdr3_nt: TGCAGTGCTAGACATCACGAAGTTTTCTTT

clone_size: few
v_call: TRBV19
cdr3_length: 15
d_call: TRBD1
j_call: TRBJ1-5
cdr3_aa: CASSSGTGSNQPQHF
cdr3_nt: TGTGCCAGTAGTTCCGGGACAGGAAGCAATCAGCCCCAGCATTTT

clone_size: many
v_call: TRBV28
cdr3_length: 14
d_call: TRBD1
j_call: TRBJ2-7
cdr3_aa: CASSSRDRSYEQYF
cdr3_nt: TGTGCCAGCAGTTCCCGGGACAGGTCCTACGAGCAGTACTTC

clone_size: many
v_call: TRBV30
cdr3_length: 17
d_call: TRBD1
j_call: TRBJ1-1
cdr3_aa: CACRPRDRGTWNTEAFF
cdr3_nt: TGTGCCTGTCGGCCCCGGGACAGGGGAACGTGGAACACTGAAGCTTTCTTT

clone_size: -
v_call: TRBV25-1
cdr3_length: 12
d_call: -
j_call: TRBJ1-2
cdr3_aa: CASRGASYGYTF
cdr3_nt: TGTGCCAGCAGGGGGGCTTCCTATGGCTACACCTTC

clone_size: many
v_call: TRBV6-6
cdr3_length: 12
d_call: -
j_call: TRBJ1-2
cdr3_aa: CASTSRVSGYTF
cdr3_nt: TGTGCCAGCACTAGTCGGGTTTCTGGCTACACCTTC

clone_size: few
v_call: TRBV6-2/TRBV6-3
cdr3_length: 18
d_call: TRBD1
j_call: TRBJ1-1
cdr3_aa: CASSLDTDKWTGNTEAFF
cdr3_nt: TGTGCCAGCAGTTTGGACACCGACAAGTGGACAGGGAACACTGAAGCTTTCTTT

clone_size: many
v_call: TRBV5-8
cdr3_length: 14
d_call: TRBD1
j_call: TRBJ1-2
cdr3_aa: CASRHTGGKYGYTF
cdr3_nt: TGTGCCAGCAGGCATACAGGGGGCAAATATGGCTACACCTTC

clone_size: -
v_call: TRBV28
cdr3_length: 14
d_call: -
j_call: TRBJ2-1
cdr3_aa: CACQGESSYNEQFF
cdr3_nt: TGTGCCTGCCAAGGGGAGTCGTCCTACAATGAGCAGTTCTTC

clone_size: once
v_call: TRBV14
cdr3_length: 14
d_call: -
j_call: TRBJ2-7
cdr3_aa: CASSPALWAYEQYF
cdr3_nt: TGTGCCAGCAGCCCGGCCCTTTGGGCGTACGAGCAGTACTTC

clone_size: -
v_call: TRBV19
cdr3_length: 14
d_call: -
j_call: TRBJ2-7
cdr3_aa: CASTRAGSSYEQYF
cdr3_nt: TGTGCCAGTACCCGTGCGGGAAGCTCCTACGAGCAGTACTTC

clone_size: few
v_call: TRBV20-1
cdr3_length: 15
d_call: -
j_call: TRBJ2-7
cdr3_aa: CSARDLGKGSYEQYF
cdr3_nt: TGCAGTGCTAGAGACCTTGGAAAGGGCTCCTACGAGCAGTACTTC